A single sample is the source of the 31 T cell receptor beta chains below, sequenced in a study of blood T cell repertoires in COVID-19. The table came from immunoSEQ multiplex PCR; TCRdb's copy has only in-frame clones and leaves some out. Altogether over 110,000 clones are present, around 76% being singletons, with the ten largest covering roughly 13%. Source material: peripheral blood. These receptors all stem from a man older than 75 with acute or convalescent COVID-19.

V gene TRBV18 combines with J gene TRBJ1-1, with unresolved D. The V end lost 2 bases, the J end lost 2 bases, and 9 bases lay between the germline ends. Per germline, CDR1 KGHSH and CDR2 LQKENI. This CDR3 region has 14 residues. CDR3 amino acids: CASSPTGQNTEAFF. CDR3 coding DNA: TGTGCCAGCTCACCAACGGGTCAAAACACTGAAGCTTTCTTT.

The V call is TRBV19, the J call TRBJ2-3, with 12 positions matching TRBD2. The CDR3 is 17 amino acids. Germline assignment: CDR1 LNHDA and CDR2 SQIVND (reference sequence). After removal of 3 bases from V and 6 bases from J, the junction contained 10 bases not matched to a gene. CDR3 nucleotide sequence: TGTGCCAGTAGTATCTCGGCTAGCGGGGGGGCCAGGGATACGCAGTATTTT. Translation gives CASSISASGGARDTQYF.

V and J are TRBV7-2 and TRBJ1-5; maybe TRBD1 (5 bases). Looked up from germline, CDR1 is SGHTA and CDR2 is FQGNSA. V was cut by 2 bases and J by 4 bases, with 9 bases left in between. The CDR3 length is 14 residues. The DNA for the CDR3 is TGTGCCAGCAGCTTATGGGGCGCTAATCAGCCCCAGCATTTT. Its protein product is CASSLWGANQPQHF. The full variable domain, its missing parts supplied by reference TRBV7-2 and TRBJ1-5, is GAGVSQSPSNKVTEKGKDVELRCDPISGHTALYWYRQSLGQGLEFLIYFQGNSAPDKSGLPSDRFSAERTGGSVSTLTIQRTQQEDSAVYLCASSLWGANQPQHFGDGTRLSIL.

The rearrangement links TRBV5-6 to TRBJ1-1, with a possible D match to TRBD1 (5 bases). This CDR3 is built from 16 residues. Germline V gene lookup returns CDR1 SGHDT and CDR2 YYEEEE. Trimming removed 2 bases at V and 0 bases at J, with 14 bases between. CDR3 in amino acids: CASSFGTGSLNTEAFF. CDR3 sequence (DNA): TGTGCCAGCAGCTTTGGTACAGGCAGTTTGAACACTGAAGCTTTCTTT.

The gene calls are TRBV5-4 and TRBJ1-1, with TRBD1 as a possible D gene (5 bases). Looked up from germline, CDR1 is SGHNT and CDR2 is YYREEE (reference sequence). The V end was cut by 3 bases, the J end by 7 bases, with 16 bases between. This CDR3 is built from 14 residues. The CDR3 region has the DNA TGTGCCAGCAGCTCGTCGGGGGTCCAGAATGAAGCTTTCTTT. Encoded protein: CASSSSGVQNEAFF.

This chain connects TRBV29-1 to TRBJ2-1; no firm D call. Trimming took off 2 bases at V and 12 bases at J, with 14 bases between the two ends. Germline V gene lookup returns CDR1 SQVTM and CDR2 ANQGSEA. This CDR3 contains 12 residues. The CDR3 protein is CSVESGVAGQFF. The CDR3, as DNA: TGCAGCGTTGAATCGGGTGTAGCCGGGCAGTTCTTC.

This sequence joins TRBV28 and TRBJ2-5; 9 bases match TRBD1. CDR1 and CDR2 (germline): MDHEN, SYDVKM. V dropped 1 base and J dropped 4; count of bases not matched to a gene: 10. This CDR3 contains 17 residues. CDR3 DNA sequence: TGTGCCAGCAGTTTATACCCACAGGGGGCGTTCGGAGAGACCCAGTACTTC. Its protein is CASSLYPQGAFGETQYF. The full variable domain, completed using reference TRBV28 and TRBJ2-5, is DVKVTQSSRYLVKRTGEKVFLECVQDMDHENMFWYRQDPGLGLRLIYFSYDVKMKEKGDIPEGYSVSREKKERFSLILESASTNQTSMYLCASSLYPQGAFGETQYFGPGTRLLVL.

As DNA, the CDR3 is TGTGCCAGCAGCCAGCGGGGCGGGGAATTTGGGGAAGAGACCCAGTACTTC. Translation: CASSQRGGEFGEETQYF. The J gene is TRBJ2-5, the V gene TRBV7-8, with 7 positions matching TRBD2. Germline lookup yields CDR1 SGHVS and CDR2 FQNEAQ. V shed 5 bases, J shed 3 bases, and the junction held 15 bases outside the gene matches. CDR3 length: 17 residues.

The chain carries TRBV7-3 and TRBJ2-7; D unclear. Germline-derived CDR1 and CDR2 are SGHTA and FQGTGA. The CDR3 spans 13 residues. Trimming took off 5 bases at V and 0 bases at J, with 8 bases between the two ends. The CDR3 DNA sequence: TGTGCCAGCAGCCCGGGTATCTCCTACGAGCAGTACTTC. It translates to CASSPGISYEQYF.

The chain carries TRBV10-1 and TRBJ2-3; D not certain. Between the trimmed V and J ends, which lost 8 bases and 7 bases, there was a span of 10 bases. The CDR3 totals 11 residues. CDR1 WNHNN and CDR2 SYGVQD come from the germline V gene (reference sequence). Here the CDR3 reads CASLNLYTQYF. The CDR3 coding sequence is TGCGCCAGCCTCAACCTATATACGCAGTATTTT.

This clone came up a few times. The chain combines TRBV27 with TRBJ1-1; tentative D call: TRBD1 (6 bases). Germline CDR1 MNHEY, CDR2 SMNVEV (reference sequence). Between the trimmed V and J ends, which lost 2 bases and 6 bases, there was a span of 22 bases. The CDR3 runs to 17 residues. The CDR3 sequence: CASSLPRTERVGAEAFF. In nucleotides, the CDR3 is TGTGCCAGCAGTTTACCCCGGACAGAAAGGGTCGGGGCTGAAGCTTTCTTT.

The V and J genes are TRBV20-1 and TRBJ1-6, with D hard to call. The CDR3 is 13 amino acids. The V gene's germline CDR1 is DFQATT and CDR2 SNEGSKA (reference sequence). Trimming cost V 3 bases and J 9 bases, with 12 bases left between them. CDR3 DNA: TGCAGTGCTAGTGACCAGGAAAGTTCACCCCTCCACTTT. This gives the protein CSASDQESSPLHF.

The chain combines TRBV5-1 with TRBJ2-3; TRBD2 might be the D (6 bases). CDR3 length: 15 residues. Germline CDR1 SGHRS, CDR2 YFSETQ. The V end was cut by 4 bases, the J end by 3 bases, with 15 bases between. The chain's CDR3 is CASSAGTPRTDTQYF. CDR3 DNA: TGCGCCAGCAGCGCCGGGACTCCTAGGACAGATACGCAGTATTTT.

The rearrangement uses TRBV15 and TRBJ2-1; 8 bases are a match to TRBD2. CDR1 LNHNV and CDR2 YYDKDF come from the germline V gene (reference sequence). J lost 5 bases, V lost 7 bases, and 7 bases had no gene match. The CDR3 loop spans 14 amino acids. The CDR3 DNA sequence: TGTGCCACCACTCCTAGCGGGCATGACAATGAGCAGTTCTTC. This codes for CATTPSGHDNEQFF.

CDR3 coding DNA: TGTGCCTATACAGATTCCTACAATGAGCAGTTCTTC. It is translated as CAYTDSYNEQFF. V gene TRBV30 combines with J gene TRBJ2-1; no definite D call. Germline CDR1 is GTSNPN and CDR2 is SVGIG (reference sequence). Between the trimmed V and J ends, which lost 7 bases and 1 base, there was a span of 8 bases. CDR3 size: 12 residues.

A single count supports this clone. The chain is built from TRBV7-2 and TRBJ1-1, with TRBD1 as a possible D gene (5 bases). V lost 4 bases and J lost 6, with 12 bases in between. The germline gives CDR1 SGHTA, CDR2 FQGNSA. The CDR3 consists of 13 residues. CDR3 protein: CASSSTPGAEAFF. As DNA, the CDR3 is TGTGCCAGCAGCTCGACACCGGGGGCTGAAGCTTTCTTT.

The J gene is TRBJ1-3, the V gene TRBV19, with 7 bases aligning to TRBD1. This CDR3 is built from 15 residues. With 8 bases clipped from V and 0 bases from J, the junction kept 7 bases outside the gene matches. Germline lookup yields CDR1 LNHDA and CDR2 SQIVND (reference sequence). The CDR3 nucleotides read TGTGCCAGTCGTTCAGGGGGGAGCTCTGGAAACACCATATATTTT. Translation: CASRSGGSSGNTIYF.

The V gene is TRBV3-1 (or the pseudogene TRBV3-2), the J gene TRBJ2-3; D may be TRBD2 (6 bases). From germline, CDR1 is LGHDT and CDR2 YNNKEL (reference sequence). The CDR3 sequence is 15 residues long. Trimming removed 4 bases at V and 8 bases at J, with 19 bases between. The CDR3 is CASSRSRDSLTTQYF. CDR3 DNA sequence: TGTGCCAGCAGCCGCTCCCGGGACTCATTAACTACGCAGTATTTT.

The table lists this clone with a count of one. The gene calls are TRBV28 and TRBJ2-5; tentatively, D is TRBD1 (6 bases). The CDR3 consists of 14 residues. Trimming stripped 2 bases from V and 7 bases from J, with 14 bases between. CDR1 is MDHEN and CDR2 is SYDVKM in the germline V gene. The CDR3 DNA follows: TGTGCCAGCAGTTTAAGGGGGAAGGGGCGGACCCAGTACTTC. It translates to CASSLRGKGRTQYF.

The chain employs TRBV5-1 and TRBJ2-7; 7 nucleotides align to TRBD1. J was trimmed by 2 bases and V by 4 bases; bases with no gene match: 12. The CDR3 sequence is 16 residues long. Looked up from germline, CDR1 is SGHRS and CDR2 is YFSETQ. The CDR3 reads CASSPILGTEAYEQYF. The CDR3 DNA follows: TGCGCCAGCAGCCCCATTCTCGGGACAGAAGCCTACGAGCAGTACTTC.

The V gene is TRBV7-2, the J gene TRBJ1-5; 7 bases map to TRBD1. This CDR3 contains 13 residues. V dropped 6 bases and J dropped 6; count of bases not matched to a gene: 5. CDR1 SGHTA and CDR2 FQGNSA come from the germline V gene. The CDR3 region has the DNA TGTGCCAGCAGTACGACAGGGACTCAGCCCCAGCATTTT. It codes for CASSTTGTQPQHF.

V is TRBV30 and J is TRBJ1-3, with 10 bases that match TRBD1. The CDR3 is made up of 16 amino acids. The germline V gene has CDR1 GTSNPN and CDR2 SVGIG (reference sequence). Trimming took 2 bases from V and 4 from J; bases not matched to a gene: 8. The CDR3 coding sequence is TGTGCCTGGAGTAGACGACAGGGGGCGAGGGGAAACACCATATATTTT. It is translated as CAWSRRQGARGNTIYF.

The chain links TRBV20-1 to TRBJ1-4, with 7 nucleotides matching TRBD1. This CDR3 comprises 11 residues. Germline V CDR1 and CDR2: DFQATT, SNEGSKA (reference sequence). Trimming took 5 bases from V and 9 from J; bases not matched to a gene: 3. The CDR3 sequence: CSAGDSKKLFF. CDR3 sequence (DNA): TGCAGTGCTGGGGACAGTAAAAAACTGTTTTTT.

The V and J genes are TRBV27 and TRBJ1-5; D not resolved. V lost 7 bases and J lost 3, with 16 bases in between. Germline V gene sequence: CDR1 MNHEY, CDR2 SMNVEV (reference sequence). The CDR3 totals 15 residues. CDR3 nucleotides: TGTGCCAGCACCTCAACGGTGCATTCCAATCAGCCCCAGCATTTT. It yields the protein CASTSTVHSNQPQHF.

This clone was found many times. The rearrangement links TRBV4-1 to TRBJ1-2; 7 nucleotides line up with TRBD1. J lost 0 bases, V lost 4 bases, and 11 bases had no gene match. CDR1 MGHRA and CDR2 YSYEKL come from the germline V gene. This CDR3 comprises 17 residues. The CDR3 DNA reads as TGCGCCAGCAGCCCTCCGGACAGGTTTCTATCTAACTATGGCTACACCTTC. Amino acid sequence: CASSPPDRFLSNYGYTF.

This clone occurred a few times. The chain recombines TRBV7-9 with TRBJ2-2, with TRBD2 matching over 7 bases. V shed 5 bases and J 3 bases; nucleotides not matched to a gene: 3. The CDR3 covers 14 residues. From germline, CDR1 is SEHNR and CDR2 FQNEAQ (reference sequence). The CDR3 coding sequence is TGTGCCAGCAGCCCCGGACTAGACACCGGGGAGCTGTTTTTT. This encodes CASSPGLDTGELFF. Using reference TRBV7-9 and TRBJ2-2 for the parts outside the CDR3, the full variable domain is DTGVSQNPRHKITKRGQNVTFRCDPISEHNRLYWYRQTLGQGPEFLTYFQNEAQLEKSRLLSDRFSAERPKGSFSTLEIQRTEQGDSAMYLCASSPGLDTGELFFGEGSRLTVL.

The chain employs TRBV28 and TRBJ1-2; 8 positions agree with TRBD1. The germline V gene encodes CDR1 MDHEN and CDR2 SYDVKM. This CDR3 has 14 amino acids. The V gene end was trimmed by 7 bases and the J gene end by 4 bases; junction bases not matched to a gene: 8. The CDR3 region is CASTPGTGPYGYTF. The DNA of the CDR3 is TGTGCCAGCACCCCCGGGACAGGTCCCTATGGCTACACCTTC.

This chain joins TRBV24-1 and TRBJ2-1; 8 bases line up with TRBD1. V lost 4 bases, J lost 3 bases, and 7 bases stayed unmatched. Germline lookup yields CDR1 KGHDR and CDR2 SFDVKD. The CDR3 covers 16 residues. For the CDR3, the DNA is TGTGCCACCAGTGAGCACGGACAGGGACACTACAATGAGCAGTTCTTC. Protein product: CATSEHGQGHYNEQFF.

The DNA of the CDR3 is TGTGCCAGCAGCCAAATAGCGGGGGGGCGGACAGATACGCAGTATTTT. Translation gives CASSQIAGGRTDTQYF. The chain joins TRBV7-2 to TRBJ2-3; 11 bases are shared with TRBD2. In germline, CDR1 is SGHTA, CDR2 FQGNSA. CDR3 length: 16 amino acids. The ends lost 5 bases at V and 3 bases at J; junction bases unmatched: 7.

The chain combines TRBV28 with TRBJ1-6, with a possible D match to TRBD1 (5 bases). The CDR3 spans 16 residues. The germline CDR1 and CDR2 sequences are MDHEN and SYDVKM. Trimming took 5 bases from V and 5 from J, leaving 16 bases between them. The CDR3 spells CASSPLAGLNNSPLHF. Here the CDR3 DNA reads TGTGCCAGCAGTCCGCTGGCGGGACTCAATAATTCACCCCTCCACTTT.

V usage is TRBV5-5 and J usage is TRBJ2-5, with no clear D. Germline CDR1 SGHKS, CDR2 YYEKEE (reference sequence). Deletions cut 4 bases from V and 2 bases from J, with 12 bases between. The CDR3 runs to 14 residues. The CDR3, as DNA: TGTGCCAGCAGCCTAAATCCCCCTCAAGAGACCCAGTACTTC. This translates into CASSLNPPQETQYF.